The 7 T cell receptor beta chains below were found in one sample sequenced in a study of cytomegalovirus exposure and HLA in healthy donors (dated by TCRdb to about 2017). Receptor libraries were prepared by the immunoSEQ multiplex PCR assay. TCRdb took over this immuneACCESS table, retaining in-frame rearrangements with V and J assigned. Such tables are incomplete; in checked studies, under half of the missing clones stem from an unresolved V gene, and the remainder is unexplained. Within this sample are about 160,000 clones, with about 95% of them counted one time only. About 0.89% of the sample is held by the ten biggest clonotypes. The material sequenced was PBMCs. These receptors were taken from a woman aged 18-29 years in good health and CMV-seronegative.

V is TRBV4-2 and J is TRBJ1-1; D remains unclear. The CDR3 spans 13 residues. Germline V gene data show CDR1 as LGHNA and CDR2 as YNFKEQ. V was cut by 1 base and J by 7 bases, with 10 bases left in between. The CDR3 sequence is CASSQVEYFEAFF. The CDR3 nucleotides read TGTGCCAGCAGCCAAGTCGAGTACTTTGAAGCTTTCTTT.

This chain connects TRBV19 to TRBJ1-2, with D hard to call. This CDR3 is built from 14 residues. Germline V gives CDR1 LNHDA, CDR2 SQIVND (reference sequence). The V end lost 6 bases, the J end lost 8 bases, and 19 bases lay between the germline ends. The CDR3 DNA is TGTGCCAGTAGGGACGAGGGAGCTCCCTCCGGCTACACCTTC. It specifies CASRDEGAPSGYTF.

V usage is TRBV4-1 and J usage is TRBJ2-7, with 7 bases that match TRBD1. CDR3 size: 17 residues. CDR1 is MGHRA and CDR2 is YSYEKL in the germline V gene. J was trimmed by 2 bases and V by 2 bases; bases with no gene match: 12. The CDR3 here is CASSQLGGQGDPYEQYF. In nucleotides, the CDR3 is TGCGCCAGCAGCCAACTTGGCGGGCAGGGGGACCCCTACGAGCAGTACTTC.

This chain connects TRBV2 to TRBJ1-2; unclear D gene. The V and J ends lost 8 bases and 2 bases respectively, with 9 bases between them. Germline V gene lookup returns CDR1 SNHLY and CDR2 FYNNEI. The CDR3 runs to 12 residues. CDR3 sequence reads: CASFRINYGYTF. The CDR3 DNA reads as TGTGCCAGCTTCAGGATAAACTATGGCTACACCTTC. The full variable domain, in which reference TRBV2 and TRBJ1-2 provide the parts outside the CDR3, is EPEVTQTPSHQVTQMGQEVILRCVPISNHLYFYWYRQILGQKVEFLVSFYNNEISEKSEIFDDQFSVERPDGSNFTLKIRSTKLEDSAMYFCASFRINYGYTFGSGTRLTVV.

The chain combines TRBV6-1 with TRBJ1-5; TRBD1 is a possible D gene (5 bases). The V gene lost 2 bases and the J gene lost 7 bases, with 18 bases spanning the gap. Germline CDR1 reads MNHNS; CDR2 reads SASEGT. CDR3 length: 16 amino acids. CDR3 bases: TGTGCCAGCAGTGAATGGAGGGGCCAGGGAAAACAGCCCCAGCATTTT. It translates to CASSEWRGQGKQPQHF.

This chain links TRBV19 with TRBJ1-2; 10 bases agree with TRBD1. This CDR3 region has 15 residues. Per the germline V gene, CDR1 is LNHDA and CDR2 is SQIVND (reference sequence). V lost 4 bases to trimming and J lost 1 base; unmatched junction nucleotides: 3. The CDR3 bases are TGTGCCAGTAGTACTGGGACAGGGGTTAACTATGGCTACACCTTC. Translation gives CASSTGTGVNYGYTF. The entire variable domain, with the rest obtained from reference TRBV19 and TRBJ1-2, is as follows: DGGITQSPKYLFRKEGQNVTLSCEQNLNHDAMYWYRQDPGQGLRLIYYSQIVNDFQKGDIAEGYSVSREKKESFPLTVTSAQKNPTAFYLCASSTGTGVNYGYTFGSGTRLTVV.

The genes are TRBV6-5 and TRBJ2-3, with TRBD2 identical over 7 bases. This CDR3 is 15 amino acids long. Germline trimming cut 6 bases from V and 2 bases from J; bases unmatched to any gene: 8. CDR1 and CDR2 from the germline V gene are MNHEY and SVGAGI. The CDR3 DNA sequence: TGTGCCAGCAGCCCGTGGGGGGGGGACACAGATACGCAGTATTTT. Protein sequence: CASSPWGGDTDTQYF.